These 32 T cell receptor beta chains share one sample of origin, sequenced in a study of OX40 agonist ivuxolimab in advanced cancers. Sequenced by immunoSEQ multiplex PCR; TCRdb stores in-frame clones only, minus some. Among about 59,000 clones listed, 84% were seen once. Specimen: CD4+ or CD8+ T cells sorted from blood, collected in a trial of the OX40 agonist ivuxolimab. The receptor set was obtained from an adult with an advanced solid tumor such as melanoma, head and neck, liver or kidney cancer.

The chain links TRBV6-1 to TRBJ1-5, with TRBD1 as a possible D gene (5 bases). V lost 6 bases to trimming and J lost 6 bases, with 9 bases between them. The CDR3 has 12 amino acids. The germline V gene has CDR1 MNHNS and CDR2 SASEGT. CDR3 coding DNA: TGTGCCAGCAGAGGGGTGGGTCAGCCCCAGCATTTT. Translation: CASRGVGQPQHF.

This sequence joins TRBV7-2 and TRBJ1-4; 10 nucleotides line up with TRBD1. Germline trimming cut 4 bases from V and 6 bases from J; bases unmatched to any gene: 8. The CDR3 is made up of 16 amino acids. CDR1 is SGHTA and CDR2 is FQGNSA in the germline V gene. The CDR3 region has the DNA TGTGCCAGCAGCTCTCAGACAGGGGGCAGGGATGAAAAACTGTTTTTT. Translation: CASSSQTGGRDEKLFF. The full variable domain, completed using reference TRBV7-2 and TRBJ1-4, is GAGVSQSPSNKVTEKGKDVELRCDPISGHTALYWYRQSLGQGLEFLIYFQGNSAPDKSGLPSDRFSAERTGGSVSTLTIQRTQQEDSAVYLCASSSQTGGRDEKLFFGSGTQLSVL.

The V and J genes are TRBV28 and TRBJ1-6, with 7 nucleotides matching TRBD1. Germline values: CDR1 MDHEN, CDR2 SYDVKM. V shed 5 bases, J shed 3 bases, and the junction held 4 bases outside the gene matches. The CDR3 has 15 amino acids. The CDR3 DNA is TGTGCCAGCAGTCTTCGGGACAGCTATAATTCACCCCTCCACTTT. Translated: CASSLRDSYNSPLHF.

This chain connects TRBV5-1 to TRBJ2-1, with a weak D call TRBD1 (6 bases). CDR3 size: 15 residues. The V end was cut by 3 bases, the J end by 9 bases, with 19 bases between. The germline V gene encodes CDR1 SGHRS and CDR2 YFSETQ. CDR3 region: CASSSRTDSLIEQFF. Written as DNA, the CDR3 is TGCGCCAGCAGCTCGCGGACAGACAGCCTGATTGAGCAGTTCTTC.

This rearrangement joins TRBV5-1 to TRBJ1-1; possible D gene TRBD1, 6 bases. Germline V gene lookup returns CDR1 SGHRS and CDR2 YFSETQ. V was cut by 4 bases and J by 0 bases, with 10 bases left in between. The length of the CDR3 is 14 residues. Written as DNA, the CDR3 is TGCGCCAGCAGCCTGGGGGCTATGAACACTGAAGCTTTCTTT. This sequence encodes CASSLGAMNTEAFF.

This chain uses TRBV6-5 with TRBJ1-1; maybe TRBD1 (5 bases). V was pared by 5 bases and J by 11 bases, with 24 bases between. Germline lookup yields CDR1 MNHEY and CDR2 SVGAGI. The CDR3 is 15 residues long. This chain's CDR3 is CASSPPTSRVGEAFF. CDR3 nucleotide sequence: TGTGCCAGCAGTCCTCCAACTTCCAGGGTTGGGGAGGCTTTCTTT.

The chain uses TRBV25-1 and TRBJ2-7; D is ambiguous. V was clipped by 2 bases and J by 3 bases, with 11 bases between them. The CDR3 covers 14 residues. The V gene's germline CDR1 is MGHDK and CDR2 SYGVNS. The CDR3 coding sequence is TGTGCCAGCAGTGAAGACCCGACCGTCTACGAGCAGTACTTC. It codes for CASSEDPTVYEQYF.

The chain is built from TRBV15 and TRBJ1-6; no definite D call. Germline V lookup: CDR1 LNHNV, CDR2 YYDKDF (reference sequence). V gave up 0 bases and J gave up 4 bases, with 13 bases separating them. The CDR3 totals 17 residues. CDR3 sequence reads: CATSRDRRGPYNSPLHF. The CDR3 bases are TGTGCCACCAGCAGAGATCGCCGAGGACCTTATAATTCACCCCTCCACTTT. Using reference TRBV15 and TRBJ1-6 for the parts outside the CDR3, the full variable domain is DAMVIQNPRYQVTQFGKPVTLSCSQTLNHNVMYWYQQKSSQAPKLLFHYYDKDFNNEADTPDNFQSRRPNTSFCFLDIRSPGLGDTAMYLCATSRDRRGPYNSPLHFGNGTRLTVT.

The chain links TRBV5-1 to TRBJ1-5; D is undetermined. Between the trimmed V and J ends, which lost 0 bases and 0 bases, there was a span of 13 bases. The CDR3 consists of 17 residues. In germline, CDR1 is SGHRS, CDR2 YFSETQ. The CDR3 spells CASSLGGSTFSNQPQHF. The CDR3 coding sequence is TGCGCCAGCAGCTTGGGAGGATCTACCTTTAGCAATCAGCCCCAGCATTTT. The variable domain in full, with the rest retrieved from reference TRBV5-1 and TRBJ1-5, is KAGVTQTPRYLIKTRGQQVTLSCSPISGHRSVSWYQQTPGQGLQFLFEYFSETQRNKGNFPGRFSGRQFSNSRSEMNVSTLELGDSALYLCASSLGGSTFSNQPQHFGDGTRLSIL.

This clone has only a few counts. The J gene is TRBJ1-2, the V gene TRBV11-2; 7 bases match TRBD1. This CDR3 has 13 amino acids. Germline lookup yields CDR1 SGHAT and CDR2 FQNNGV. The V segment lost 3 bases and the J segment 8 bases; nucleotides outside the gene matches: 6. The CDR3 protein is CASSLSTGLGYTF. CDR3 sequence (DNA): TGTGCCAGCAGCTTGTCGACAGGGTTGGGCTACACCTTC.

The CDR3 here is CASSTGRDQPQHF. In nucleotides, the CDR3 is TGTGCCAGTAGTACCGGCCGAGATCAGCCCCAGCATTTT. The chain carries TRBV19 and TRBJ1-5; D remains unclear. The CDR3 has 13 residues. V gave up 4 bases and J gave up 5 bases, with 9 bases separating them. In germline, CDR1 is LNHDA, CDR2 SQIVND (reference sequence). Full variable domain (rest looked up from reference TRBV19 and TRBJ1-5): DGGITQSPKYLFRKEGQNVTLSCEQNLNHDAMYWYRQDPGQGLRLIYYSQIVNDFQKGDIAEGYSVSREKKESFPLTVTSAQKNPTAFYLCASSTGRDQPQHFGDGTRLSIL.

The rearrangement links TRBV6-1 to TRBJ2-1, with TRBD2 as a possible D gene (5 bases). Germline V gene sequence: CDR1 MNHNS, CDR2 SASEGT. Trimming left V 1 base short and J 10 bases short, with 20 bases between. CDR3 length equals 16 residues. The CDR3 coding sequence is TGTGCCAGCAGTGAAGGAGGGTACCTTACGACCCTCGAGCAGTTCTTC. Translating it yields CASSEGGYLTTLEQFF.

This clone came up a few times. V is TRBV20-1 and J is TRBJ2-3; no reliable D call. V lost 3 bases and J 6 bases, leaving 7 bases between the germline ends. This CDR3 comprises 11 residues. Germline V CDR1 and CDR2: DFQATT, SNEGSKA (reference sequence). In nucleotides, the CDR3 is TGCAGTGCTAGCAGAGCTGATACGCAGTATTTT. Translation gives CSASRADTQYF.

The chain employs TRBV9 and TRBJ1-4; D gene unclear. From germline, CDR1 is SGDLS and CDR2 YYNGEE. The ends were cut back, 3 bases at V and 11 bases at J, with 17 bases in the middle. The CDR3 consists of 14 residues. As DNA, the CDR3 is TGTGCCAGCAGCGGGCGTTCGAACTGGGGTAAACTGTTTTTT. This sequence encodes CASSGRSNWGKLFF.

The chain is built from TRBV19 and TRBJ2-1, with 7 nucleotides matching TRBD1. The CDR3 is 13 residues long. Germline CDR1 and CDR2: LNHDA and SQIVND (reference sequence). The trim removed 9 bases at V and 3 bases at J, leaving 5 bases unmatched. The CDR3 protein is CASTGTVYNEQFF. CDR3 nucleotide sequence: TGTGCCAGCACCGGGACAGTCTACAATGAGCAGTTCTTC. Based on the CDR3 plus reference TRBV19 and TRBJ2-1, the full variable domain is DGGITQSPKYLFRKEGQNVTLSCEQNLNHDAMYWYRQDPGQGLRLIYYSQIVNDFQKGDIAEGYSVSREKKESFPLTVTSAQKNPTAFYLCASTGTVYNEQFFGPGTRLTVL.

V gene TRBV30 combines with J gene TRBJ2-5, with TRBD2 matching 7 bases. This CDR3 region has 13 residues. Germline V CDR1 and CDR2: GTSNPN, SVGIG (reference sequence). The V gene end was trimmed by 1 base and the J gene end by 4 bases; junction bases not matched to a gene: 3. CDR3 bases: TGTGCCTGGAGTGGGGGGGGTCCAGAGACCCAGTACTTC. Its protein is CAWSGGGPETQYF.

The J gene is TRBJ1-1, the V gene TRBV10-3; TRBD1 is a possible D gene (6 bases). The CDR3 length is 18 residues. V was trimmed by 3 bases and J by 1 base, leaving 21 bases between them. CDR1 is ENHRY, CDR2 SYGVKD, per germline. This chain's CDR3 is CAISDRFPATGENTEAFF. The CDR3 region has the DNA TGTGCCATCAGTGACAGGTTCCCCGCGACAGGAGAGAACACTGAAGCTTTCTTT.

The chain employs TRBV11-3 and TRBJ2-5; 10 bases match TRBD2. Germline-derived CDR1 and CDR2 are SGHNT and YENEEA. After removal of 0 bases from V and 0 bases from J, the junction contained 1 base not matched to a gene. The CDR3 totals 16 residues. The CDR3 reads CASSLELAGHQETQYF. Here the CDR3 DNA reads TGTGCCAGCAGCTTAGAACTAGCGGGGCACCAAGAGACCCAGTACTTC.

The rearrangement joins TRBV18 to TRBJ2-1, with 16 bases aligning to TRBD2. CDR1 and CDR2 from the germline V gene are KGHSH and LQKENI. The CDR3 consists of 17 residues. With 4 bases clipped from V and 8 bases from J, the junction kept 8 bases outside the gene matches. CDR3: CASSHPGLAGGPYEQFF. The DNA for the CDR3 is TGTGCCAGCTCACACCCGGGACTAGCGGGGGGGCCGTATGAGCAGTTCTTC. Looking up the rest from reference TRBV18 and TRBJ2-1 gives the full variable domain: NAGVMQNPRHLVRRRGQEARLRCSPMKGHSHVYWYRQLPEEGLKFMVYLQKENIIDESGMPKERFSAEFPKEGPSILRIQQVVRGDSAAYFCASSHPGLAGGPYEQFFGPGTRLTVL.

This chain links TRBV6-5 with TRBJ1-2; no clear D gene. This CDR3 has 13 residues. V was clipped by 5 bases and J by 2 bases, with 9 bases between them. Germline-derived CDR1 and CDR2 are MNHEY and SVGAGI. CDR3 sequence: CASSPGINYGYTF. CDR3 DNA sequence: TGTGCCAGCAGTCCGGGGATCAACTATGGCTACACCTTC.

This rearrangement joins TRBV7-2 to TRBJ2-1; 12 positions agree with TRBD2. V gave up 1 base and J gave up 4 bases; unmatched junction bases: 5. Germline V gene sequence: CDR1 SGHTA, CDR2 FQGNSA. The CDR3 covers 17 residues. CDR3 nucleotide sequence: TGTGCCAGCAGCTTAGGTCTAGCGGGGGGGCCGTACAATGAGCAGTTCTTC. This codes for CASSLGLAGGPYNEQFF.

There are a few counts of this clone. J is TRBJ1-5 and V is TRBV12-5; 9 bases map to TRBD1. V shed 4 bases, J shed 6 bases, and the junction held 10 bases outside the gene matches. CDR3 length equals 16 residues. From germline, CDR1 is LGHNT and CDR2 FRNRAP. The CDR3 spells CASGWPGQGTRQPQHF. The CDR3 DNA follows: TGTGCTAGTGGTTGGCCGGGACAGGGAACGCGTCAGCCCCAGCATTTT.

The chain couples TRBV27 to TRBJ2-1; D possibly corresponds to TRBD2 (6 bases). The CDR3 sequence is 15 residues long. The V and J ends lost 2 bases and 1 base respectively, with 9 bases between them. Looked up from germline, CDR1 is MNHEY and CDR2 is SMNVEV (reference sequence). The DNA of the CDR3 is TGTGCCAGCAGTTTACCAGGAGGGTCCTACAATGAGCAGTTCTTC. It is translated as CASSLPGGSYNEQFF.

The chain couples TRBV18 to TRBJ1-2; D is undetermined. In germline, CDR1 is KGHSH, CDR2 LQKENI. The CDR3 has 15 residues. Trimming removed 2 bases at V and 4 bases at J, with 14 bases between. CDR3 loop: CASSPTNRELYGYTF. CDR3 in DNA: TGTGCCAGCTCACCAACTAACCGCGAACTCTATGGCTACACCTTC.

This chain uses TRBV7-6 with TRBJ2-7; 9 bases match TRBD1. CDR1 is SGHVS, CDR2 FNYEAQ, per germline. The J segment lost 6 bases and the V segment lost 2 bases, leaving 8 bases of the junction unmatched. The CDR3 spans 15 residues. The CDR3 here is CASSLSGTGLGEQYF. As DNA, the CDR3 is TGTGCCAGCAGCTTATCCGGGACAGGGCTGGGCGAGCAGTACTTC.

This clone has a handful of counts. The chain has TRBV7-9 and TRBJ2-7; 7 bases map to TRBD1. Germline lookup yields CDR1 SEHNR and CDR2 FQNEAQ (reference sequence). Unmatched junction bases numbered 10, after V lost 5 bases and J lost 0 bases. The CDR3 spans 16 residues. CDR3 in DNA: TGTGCCAGCAGCCCCCCTACAGGGGACAACTCCTACGAGCAGTACTTC. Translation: CASSPPTGDNSYEQYF. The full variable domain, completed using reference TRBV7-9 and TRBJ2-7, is DTGVSQNPRHKITKRGQNVTFRCDPISEHNRLYWYRQTLGQGPEFLTYFQNEAQLEKSRLLSDRFSAERPKGSFSTLEIQRTEQGDSAMYLCASSPPTGDNSYEQYFGPGTRLTVT.

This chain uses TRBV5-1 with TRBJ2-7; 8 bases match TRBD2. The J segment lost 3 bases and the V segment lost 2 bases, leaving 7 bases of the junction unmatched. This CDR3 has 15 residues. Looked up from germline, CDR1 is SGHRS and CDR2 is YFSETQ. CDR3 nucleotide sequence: TGCGCCAGCAGCTTACTAGCGGAGACCGTCTACGAGCAGTACTTC. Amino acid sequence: CASSLLAETVYEQYF.

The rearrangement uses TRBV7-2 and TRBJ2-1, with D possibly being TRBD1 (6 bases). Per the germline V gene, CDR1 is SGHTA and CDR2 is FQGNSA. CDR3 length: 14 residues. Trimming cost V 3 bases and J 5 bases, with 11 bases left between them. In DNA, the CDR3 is TGTGCCAGCAGCTTGACACAGGGTAACAATGAGCAGTTCTTC. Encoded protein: CASSLTQGNNEQFF.

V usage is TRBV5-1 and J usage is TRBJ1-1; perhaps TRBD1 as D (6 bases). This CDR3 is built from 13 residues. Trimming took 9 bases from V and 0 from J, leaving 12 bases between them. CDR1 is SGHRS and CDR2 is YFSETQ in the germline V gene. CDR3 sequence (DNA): TGCGCCACCCAGACAGGCTTGAACACTGAAGCTTTCTTT. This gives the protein CATQTGLNTEAFF.

As DNA, the CDR3 is TGCGCCAGCAGATACGATACTAGCACAGATACGCAGTATTTT. Amino acid sequence: CASRYDTSTDTQYF. V usage is TRBV5-1 and J usage is TRBJ2-3; D is unresolved. Germline V gives CDR1 SGHRS, CDR2 YFSETQ. The CDR3 sequence is 14 residues long. V was clipped by 5 bases and J by 0 bases, with 10 bases between them.

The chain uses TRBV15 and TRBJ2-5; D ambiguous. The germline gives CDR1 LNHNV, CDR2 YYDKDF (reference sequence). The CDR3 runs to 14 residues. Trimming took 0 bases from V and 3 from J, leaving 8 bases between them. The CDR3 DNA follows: TGTGCCACCAGCAGAGACCCCCGGGAAGAGACCCAGTACTTC. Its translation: CATSRDPREETQYF.

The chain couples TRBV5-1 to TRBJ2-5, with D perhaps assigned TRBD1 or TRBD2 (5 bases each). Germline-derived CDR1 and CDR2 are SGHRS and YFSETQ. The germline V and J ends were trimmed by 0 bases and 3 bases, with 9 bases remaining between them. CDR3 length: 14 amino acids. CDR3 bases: TGCGCCAGCAGCTTGGCCGGGACGGAAGAGACCCAGTACTTC. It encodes CASSLAGTEETQYF.